The source of this TCR beta chain is a study of tumor-infiltrating lymphocytes in glioblastoma multiforme. Multiple V-beta primers and a C-beta primer amplified TCRB from RNA. One entry per CDR3 protein results from TCRdb running MiXCR on the multiplex PCR reads. The table has more than 9,000 distinct CDR3 sequences, about 67% seen once; the top ten hold less than 65%. Turning to this clonotype: This may be a read error, as it is one base from a much larger clone.

The source is a male donor with glioblastoma. The sample taken for sequencing was brain tumor tissue.

CDR3 in amino acids: CASSQDGVGGGEQYF. CDR3 DNA sequence: TGCGCCAGCAGCCAAGATGGAGTAGGCGGGGGCGAGCAGTACTTC. The chain joins TRBV4-1 to TRBJ2-7; 7 positions match TRBD2. CDR1 MGHRA and CDR2 YSYEKL come from the germline V gene. After removal of 0 bases from V and 6 bases from J, the junction contained 8 bases not matched to a gene. There are 15 residues in the CDR3.